This is a list of T cell receptor beta chains from one sample in a study of vaccination and CD4 T cells after COVID-19. Which antigens these TCRs recognize remains unknown. MiXCR was run by TCRdb on the PCR reads, yielding one entry per CDR3 protein. The sample gives more than 20,000 distinct CDR3 sequences, 50% of which show up once; roughly 30% is in the top ten. The material sequenced was CD4+ T cells from blood, cultured in vitro, taken before SARS-CoV-2 vaccination. Receptor source: a human donor who received a COVID-19 vaccine. The conserved cysteine and the conserved F or W are not part of the CDR3 here.

cdr3_length	v_call	cdr3_aa
7	TRBV21-1	ASCYEQY
12	TRBV10-2	ASSEGALGYGYT
13	TRBV10-3	AISEKVGRGEKLF
11	TRBV11-2	ASSQPREQPQH
12	TRBV20-1	SARVHYNQETQY
18	TRBV20-1	SASGKGWGGLNSGANVLT
11	TRBV6-1	ASIGPRGREQF
12	TRBV2	ASTWMEPNEKLF
15	TRBV25-1	ASSEGPSGEYQETQY
12	TRBV24-1	ATVGGVMNTEAF
13	TRBV12-3/TRBV12-4	ASRVGTYLNTEAF
11	TRBV5-5	ASSLWVNTEAF
15	TRBV5-1	ASSPGYGSGLNSPLH
11	TRBV25-1	ASSELGGDGYT
16	TRBV6-5	ASSYSLGVGRRNTEAF
11	TRBV7-2	ASSPWDGGELF
12	TRBV6-1	ASSRTSRTGELF
12	TRBV7-2	ASSLDTSNQPQH
12	TRBV27	ASSFGGANSPLH
12	TRBV30	AWSVGRDNSPLH
13	TRBV5-1	ASSLEGARRTEAF
13	TRBV3-1	ASSLDMLSGNTIY
15	TRBV7-2	ASSPLGGGSSYNEQF
14	TRBV19	ASSPIRTSGADTQY
10	TRBV12-3/TRBV12-4	ASSLVGDTQY
14	TRBV7-2	ASSLGQGAQISPLH
13	TRBV19	ASRRRVAGNQPQH
10	TRBV20-1	SADKTDYEQY
15	TRBV7-2	ASSQTGGRSYNSPLH
14	TRBV7-2	ASSLHGSGANTEAF
12	TRBV6-5	ASSYQGFDQPQH
12	TRBV7-2	ASSLTSGDYEQY
12	TRBV12-3/TRBV12-4	ASSSDRDRYGYT
12	TRBV6-1	ASRAGRMNTEAF
12	TRBV19	ASSRTGIGSPLH
14	TRBV6-1	ASRRRDGGGEETQY
14	TRBV20-1	SARVGWSGVTDTQY
11	TRBV24-1	ATSDSLNTEAF
12	TRBV10-1	ASVTDRGNSPLH
13	TRBV7-2	ASIRGATGNTEAF
14	TRBV6-5	ASSLNSGVATYEQY
14	TRBV7-9	ASSLMTGSSNQPQH
13	TRBV28	ASSFLSGTHTEAF